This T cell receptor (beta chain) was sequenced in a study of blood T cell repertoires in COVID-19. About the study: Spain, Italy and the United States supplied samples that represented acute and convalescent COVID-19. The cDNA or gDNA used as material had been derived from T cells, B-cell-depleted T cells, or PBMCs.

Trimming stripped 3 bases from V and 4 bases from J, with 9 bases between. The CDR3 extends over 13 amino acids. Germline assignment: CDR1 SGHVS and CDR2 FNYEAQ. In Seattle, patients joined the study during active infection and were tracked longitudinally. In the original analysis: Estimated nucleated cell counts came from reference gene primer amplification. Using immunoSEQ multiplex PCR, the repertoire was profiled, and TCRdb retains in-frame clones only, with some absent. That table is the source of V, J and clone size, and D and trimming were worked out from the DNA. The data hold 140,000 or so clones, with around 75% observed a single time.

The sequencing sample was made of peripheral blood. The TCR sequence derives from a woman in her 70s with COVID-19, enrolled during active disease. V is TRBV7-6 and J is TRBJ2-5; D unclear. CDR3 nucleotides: TGTGCCAGCAGCTTGTCGAGGTCAGAGACCCAGTACTTC. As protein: CASSLSRSETQYF.